Sequencing of this TCR beta chain was carried out in a study of T cell repertoires in aging, cancer and after chemotherapy. The study's findings and limits: Untreated cancer patients had significantly lower blood TCR diversity than age-matched healthy donors. Across the chemotherapy interval, each cancer cohort showed higher median generation probability, suggesting thymic rebound. Loss of evenness, beyond lost richness, contributed to age-related TCR diversity decline in cancer patients.

TCR beta rearrangements were amplified from peripheral blood genomic DNA. CDR3 length: 17 amino acids. Per germline, CDR1 MNHEY and CDR2 SMNVEV (reference sequence). V shed 6 bases and J shed 7 bases, with 22 bases lying between them. A mixed TRB-A/B primer pool amplified rearranged TRB by multiplex touch-down PCR. TCRdb analysed the multiplex PCR reads with MiXCR anew, one entry per CDR3 protein. The repertoire holds approximately 10,000 distinct CDR3 sequences, with under 30% as singletons. With respect to this clonotype: Its specificity is unknown.

The material sequenced was blood. The origin of this receptor is a human donor in good health. The chain has TRBV27 and TRBJ1-6, with D maybe TRBD1 (6 bases). For the CDR3, the DNA is TGTGCCAGCAGGGCAGGGGAACAGAGTTTAGTCAATTCACCCCTCCACTTT. It translates to CASRAGEQSLVNSPLHF.